These 6 T cell receptor beta chains share one sample of origin, sequenced in a study of T cells in Graves' hyperthyroidism and ophthalmopathy. The CDR3 regions of TCR beta were amplified from RNA transcripts. HTBI primers were the set used in a first-round RT-PCR of the TCR CDR3. MiXCR, applied by TCRdb to the multiplex PCR reads, yields one record per CDR3 protein. Among about 690,000 distinct CDR3 sequences listed, 17% were seen once. The sequencing sample was made of blood. Receptor source: a man aged 45-65 years with Graves' hyperthyroidism.

This clonotype was counted a few times. The CDR3 nucleotides are TGCGCCAGCAGCTTGGGACACTGGACGCAGTATTTT. Protein: CASSLGHWTQYF. The chain has TRBV5-1 and TRBJ2-3; D remains ambiguous. The CDR3 covers 12 residues. CDR1 is SGHRS and CDR2 is YFSETQ in the germline V gene. V gave up 0 bases and J gave up 9 bases, with 8 bases separating them.

This clonotype came up a few times. The chain has TRBV5-1 and TRBJ2-7; 13 nucleotides line up with TRBD2. This CDR3 contains 15 residues. The germline V gene encodes CDR1 SGHRS and CDR2 YFSETQ. V shed 4 bases, J shed 6 bases, and the junction held 7 bases outside the gene matches. CDR3 sequence: CASSPGLAGRSEQYF. The CDR3 region has the DNA TGCGCCAGCAGCCCGGGACTAGCGGGACGTAGCGAGCAGTACTTC. Filled out from reference TRBV5-1 and TRBJ2-7, the complete variable domain reads KAGVTQTPRYLIKTRGQQVTLSCSPISGHRSVSWYQQTPGQGLQFLFEYFSETQRNKGNFPGRFSGRQFSNSRSEMNVSTLELGDSALYLCASSPGLAGRSEQYFGPGTRLTVT.

This clonotype has at least ten counts. The J gene is TRBJ1-3, the V gene TRBV2; D not certain. The CDR3 sequence is 13 residues long. Looked up from germline, CDR1 is SNHLY and CDR2 is FYNNEI. With 8 bases removed from V and 1 base from J, the gap between germline ends came to 9 bases. The CDR3 reads CASSSTSGNTIYF. The CDR3, as DNA: TGTGCCAGCTCCTCCACATCTGGAAACACCATATATTTT.

This clonotype was seen a few times. This chain links TRBV3-1 with TRBJ2-7; 12 bases agree with TRBD2. Looked up from germline, CDR1 is LGHDT and CDR2 is YNNKEL (reference sequence). The CDR3 has 17 residues. V shed 3 bases and J 3 bases; nucleotides not matched to a gene: 9. The CDR3 DNA reads as TGTGCCAGCAGCCACTTACCTAGCGGGAGGGACCTCTACGAGCAGTACTTC. It translates to CASSHLPSGRDLYEQYF.

This chain joins TRBV4-2 and TRBJ1-1, with no clear D. Trimming removed 0 bases at V and 6 bases at J, with 8 bases between. The CDR3 covers 13 residues. Germline values: CDR1 LGHNA, CDR2 YNFKEQ. The DNA of the CDR3 is TGTGCCAGCAGCCAAGATTCCGGGGCTGAAGCTTTCTTT. Protein product: CASSQDSGAEAFF.

This clonotype was detected ten times or more. The J gene is TRBJ1-1, the V gene TRBV5-5; unclear D gene. The germline CDR1 and CDR2 sequences are SGHKS and YYEKEE (reference sequence). Deletions cut 1 base from V and 0 bases from J, with 7 bases between. The CDR3 contains 14 residues. This CDR3 reads CASSLLILNTEAFF. CDR3 nucleotide sequence: TGTGCCAGCAGCTTGTTAATCCTGAACACTGAAGCTTTCTTT. The entire variable domain, with the rest obtained from reference TRBV5-5 and TRBJ1-1, is as follows: DAGVTQSPTHLIKTRGQQVTLRCSPISGHKSVSWYQQVLGQGPQFIFQYYEKEERGRGNFPDRFSARQFPNYSSELNVNALLLGDSALYLCASSLLILNTEAFFGQGTRLTVV.